The entry below gives a single T cell receptor beta chain sequence along with its context. Between the trimmed V and J ends, which lost 0 bases and 3 bases, there was a span of 15 bases. This CDR3 is built from 17 residues. Germline V gives CDR1 LGHDT, CDR2 YNNKEL (reference sequence). This sample was included in a study of T cells in Graves' hyperthyroidism and ophthalmopathy. There were TCR beta CDR3 regions amplified from RNA transcripts. The HTBI primer set served for first-round RT-PCR of the TCR CDR3. TCRdb re-analysed the multiplex PCR reads in MiXCR, keeping a single row per CDR3 protein. The sample records about 270,000 distinct CDR3 sequences, approximately 21% being singletons.

Sequences were obtained from blood. The sequence came from a man aged 25-45 years with Graves' ophthalmopathy. The V and J genes are TRBV3-1 and TRBJ1-3, with a possible D match to TRBD1 (6 bases). The CDR3 bases are TGTGCCAGCAGCCAAGATTACCGAGAGGGACATGGAAACACCATATATTTT. It translates to CASSQDYREGHGNTIYF.